The rows below give T cell receptor beta chains drawn from one sample of a study of CD8 T cells in ankylosing spondylitis. TCRdb independently ran MiXCR on the 5' RACE reads; one entry per CDR3 protein. The sample records some 150,000 distinct CDR3 sequences, approximately 44% being singletons. Specimen: synovial fluid, either unsorted or a sorted T cell fraction (not recorded which). These receptors all stem from a male donor with ankylosing spondylitis. Each CDR3 is given with its conserved first and last residue. Each record gives: V gene, J gene, CDR3 protein.

TRBV6-1,TRBJ1-2,CASSEEETRGYTF
TRBV29-1,TRBJ1-1,CSVRPNRGRGTEAFF
TRBV11-2,TRBJ1-2,CASSPRGGRRGYTF
TRBV11-2,TRBJ2-2,CASSPTGTQNTGELFF
TRBV10-3,TRBJ2-2,CAISERWAGFNHGELFF
TRBV12-3/TRBV12-4,TRBJ1-5,CASSQGRESNQPQHF
TRBV3-1,TRBJ2-7,CASSHFPGRYYEQYF
TRBV20-1,TRBJ1-5,CSASPGQGFHQPQHF
TRBV3-1,TRBJ2-7,CASSQDPGTGAYEQYF
TRBV21-1,TRBJ1-5,CASSKNIWSNQPQHF
TRBV6-5,TRBJ2-7,CASWAGGSEQYF
TRBV4-1,TRBJ2-1,CASSLTARGGDNEQFF
TRBV5-1,TRBJ2-1,CASSSVPSAPEGYNEQFF
TRBV5-1,TRBJ1-2,CASSHSRPEGWFDYGYTF
TRBV7-8,TRBJ2-1,CASSTQRGAFYNEQFF
TRBV12-3/TRBV12-4,TRBJ2-3,CASLPRDEAPDTQYF
TRBV20-1,TRBJ1-1,CSATPPTGETTEAFF
TRBV5-1,TRBJ1-6,CASSFSQQKSPLHF
TRBV6-5,TRBJ2-7,CASSYSTSGRSYEQYF
TRBV18,TRBJ1-1,CASSQGVGTEAFF
TRBV3-1,TRBJ2-5,CASSQEGSSGGPGETQYF
TRBV20-1,TRBJ2-1,CSARALGGSYNEQFF
TRBV28,TRBJ2-7,CASSLPRDGSNEQYF
TRBV12-3/TRBV12-4,TRBJ1-5,CASTAFGLVDQPQHF
TRBV9,TRBJ2-2,CASSDGTGELFF
TRBV5-1,TRBJ2-2,CASSLGQYMNTGELFF
TRBV7-9,TRBJ1-1,CASRGYGMNTEAFF
TRBV6-4,TRBJ1-5,CASSEGLYQPQHF
TRBV6-5,TRBJ2-1,CASSYSGGGSYNEQFF
TRBV27,TRBJ2-7,CASSYGGSYEQYF
TRBV12-3/TRBV12-4,TRBJ2-1,CASSLIWAAAGIDNEQFF
TRBV10-3,TRBJ1-2,CAISEGGSGYGYTF
TRBV20-1,TRBJ2-7,CSADSLGGPHEQYF
TRBV13,TRBJ2-5,CASSLGNEQETQYF
TRBV15,TRBJ1-1,CATSTFNRGWTEAFF
TRBV5-1,TRBJ1-2,CASSFDSKYGYTF
TRBV10-3,TRBJ2-7,CAISDPGQSSYEQYF
TRBV12-3/TRBV12-4,TRBJ1-5,CASSYRGGAQPQHF
TRBV12-3/TRBV12-4,TRBJ1-3,CASSSPGQVVSGNTIYF
TRBV7-9,TRBJ2-2,CASSFSVLDTGELFF
TRBV12-3/TRBV12-4,TRBJ1-6,CASAEQNNSPLHF
TRBV18,TRBJ1-2,CASSPQLGRNYGYTF
TRBV4-1,TRBJ2-1,CASSQGWGYNEQFF
TRBV7-9,TRBJ1-3,CASSLDRVSGNTIYF
TRBV3-1,TRBJ1-2,CASSTRQDGYTF
TRBV15,TRBJ1-4,CATRQGFSSGNEKLFF
TRBV4-1,TRBJ2-7,CASSRTLFYEQYF
TRBV7-9,TRBJ2-1,CASSLGTRTGINEQFF
TRBV6-1,TRBJ1-3,CASSEPPEYQNTIYF
TRBV6-2/TRBV6-3,TRBJ2-1,CAIQGVSSYNEQFF
TRBV7-2,TRBJ2-5,CASSPRVKGEETQYF
TRBV5-1,TRBJ2-1,CASGSFTYNEQFF
TRBV29-1,TRBJ2-7,CSVGRLAGGPYEQYF
TRBV5-1,TRBJ1-1,CASSIGTSGPEAFF
TRBV5-1,TRBJ1-2,CASSKLRQTGYGYTF
TRBV4-1,TRBJ1-1,CASSQTGHLNTEAFF
TRBV4-2,TRBJ2-7,CATGEGERGEQYF
TRBV4-1,TRBJ2-1,CASSQAGYGPFYNEQFF
TRBV29-1,TRBJ2-1,CSAGWGNEQFF
TRBV4-3,TRBJ2-2,CASSGLAGGNTGELFF